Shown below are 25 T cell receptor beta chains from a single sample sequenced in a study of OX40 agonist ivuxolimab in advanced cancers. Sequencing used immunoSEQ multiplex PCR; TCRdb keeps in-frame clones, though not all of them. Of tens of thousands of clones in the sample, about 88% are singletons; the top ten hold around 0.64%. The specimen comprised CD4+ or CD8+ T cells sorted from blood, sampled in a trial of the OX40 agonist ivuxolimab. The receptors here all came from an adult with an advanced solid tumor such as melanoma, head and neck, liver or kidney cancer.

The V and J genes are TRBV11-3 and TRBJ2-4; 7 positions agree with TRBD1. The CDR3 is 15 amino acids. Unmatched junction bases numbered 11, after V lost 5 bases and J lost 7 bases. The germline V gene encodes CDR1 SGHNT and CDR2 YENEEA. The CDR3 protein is CASSPRQGKRNIQYF. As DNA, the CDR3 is TGTGCCAGCAGCCCACGACAGGGTAAAAGGAACATTCAGTACTTC.

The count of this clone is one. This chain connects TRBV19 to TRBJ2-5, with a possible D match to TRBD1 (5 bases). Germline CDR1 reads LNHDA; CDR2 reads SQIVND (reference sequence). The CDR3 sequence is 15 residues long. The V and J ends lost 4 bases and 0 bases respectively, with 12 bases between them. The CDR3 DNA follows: TGTGCCAGTAGTACCTGGGCAGGGCACCAAGAGACCCAGTACTTC. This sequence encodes CASSTWAGHQETQYF.

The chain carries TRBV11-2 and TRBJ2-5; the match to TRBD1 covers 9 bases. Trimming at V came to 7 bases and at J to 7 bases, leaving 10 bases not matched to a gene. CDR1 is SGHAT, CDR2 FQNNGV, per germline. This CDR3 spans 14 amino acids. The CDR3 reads CASKQDRGIGTQYF. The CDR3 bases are TGTGCCAGCAAACAGGACAGGGGCATAGGGACCCAGTACTTC.

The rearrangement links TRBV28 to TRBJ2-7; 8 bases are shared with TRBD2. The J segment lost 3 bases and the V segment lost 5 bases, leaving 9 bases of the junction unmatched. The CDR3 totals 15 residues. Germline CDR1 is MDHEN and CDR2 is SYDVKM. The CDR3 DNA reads TGTGCCAGCAGTCCCAGCGGGGGAAGGTTCTACGAGCAGTACTTC. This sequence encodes CASSPSGGRFYEQYF.

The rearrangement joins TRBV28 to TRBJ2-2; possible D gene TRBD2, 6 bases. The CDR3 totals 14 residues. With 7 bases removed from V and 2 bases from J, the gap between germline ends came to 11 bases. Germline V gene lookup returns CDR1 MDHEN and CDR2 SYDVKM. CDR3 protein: CASKGTSNTGELFF. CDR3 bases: TGTGCCAGCAAGGGGACTTCCAACACCGGGGAGCTGTTTTTT.

This chain's CDR3 is CASSLALRGLGTQYF. The DNA of the CDR3 is TGCGCCAGCAGCTTGGCACTTCGGGGTTTGGGGACCCAGTACTTC. This rearrangement joins TRBV5-1 to TRBJ2-5; a weak D match, TRBD2 (5 bases). This CDR3 comprises 15 residues. Trimming shortened V by 0 bases and J by 7 bases, and 16 bases separated the two germline ends. Germline CDR1 reads SGHRS; CDR2 reads YFSETQ. Drawing the rest from reference TRBV5-1 and TRBJ2-5, the complete variable domain is KAGVTQTPRYLIKTRGQQVTLSCSPISGHRSVSWYQQTPGQGLQFLFEYFSETQRNKGNFPGRFSGRQFSNSRSEMNVSTLELGDSALYLCASSLALRGLGTQYFGPGTRLLVL.

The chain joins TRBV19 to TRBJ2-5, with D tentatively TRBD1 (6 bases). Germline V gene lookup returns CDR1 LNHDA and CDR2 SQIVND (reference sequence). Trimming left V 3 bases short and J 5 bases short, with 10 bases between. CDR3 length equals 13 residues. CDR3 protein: CASSIHRVETQYF. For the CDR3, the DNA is TGTGCCAGTAGTATTCACAGGGTGGAGACCCAGTACTTC.

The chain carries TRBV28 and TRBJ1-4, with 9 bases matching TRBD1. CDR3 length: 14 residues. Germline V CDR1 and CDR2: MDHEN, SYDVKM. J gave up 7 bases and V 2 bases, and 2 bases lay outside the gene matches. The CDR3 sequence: CASSLRQGGEKLFF. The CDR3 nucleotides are TGTGCCAGCAGTTTACGACAGGGGGGTGAAAAACTGTTTTTT. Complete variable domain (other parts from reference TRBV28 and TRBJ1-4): DVKVTQSSRYLVKRTGEKVFLECVQDMDHENMFWYRQDPGLGLRLIYFSYDVKMKEKGDIPEGYSVSREKKERFSLILESASTNQTSMYLCASSLRQGGEKLFFGSGTQLSVL.

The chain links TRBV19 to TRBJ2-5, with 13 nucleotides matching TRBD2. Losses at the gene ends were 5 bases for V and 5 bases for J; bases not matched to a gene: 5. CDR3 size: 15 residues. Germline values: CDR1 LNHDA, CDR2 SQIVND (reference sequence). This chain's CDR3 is CASSQTSGRRETQYF. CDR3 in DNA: TGTGCCAGTAGTCAGACTAGCGGGAGGAGGGAGACCCAGTACTTC.

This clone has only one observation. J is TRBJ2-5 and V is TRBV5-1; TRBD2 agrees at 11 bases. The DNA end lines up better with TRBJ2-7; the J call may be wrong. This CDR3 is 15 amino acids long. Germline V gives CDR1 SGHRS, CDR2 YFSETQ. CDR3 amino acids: CASSLAGTSGYEQYF. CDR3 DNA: TGCGCCAGCAGCTTGGCCGGGACTAGCGGCTACGAGCAGTACTTC.

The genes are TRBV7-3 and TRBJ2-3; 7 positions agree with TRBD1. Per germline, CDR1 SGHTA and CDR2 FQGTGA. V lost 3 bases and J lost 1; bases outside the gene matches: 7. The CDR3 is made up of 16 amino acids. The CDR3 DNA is TGTGCCAGCAGCTTCGGACAGGTCGTCGGCACAGATACGCAGTATTTT. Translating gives CASSFGQVVGTDTQYF.

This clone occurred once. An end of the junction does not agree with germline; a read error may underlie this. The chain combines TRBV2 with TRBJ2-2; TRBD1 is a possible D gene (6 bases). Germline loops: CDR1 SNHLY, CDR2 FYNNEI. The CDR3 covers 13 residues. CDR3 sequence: CASREGGTGELFF. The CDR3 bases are TGTGCCAGCAGAGAAGGGGGAACCGGGGAGCTGTTTTTT.

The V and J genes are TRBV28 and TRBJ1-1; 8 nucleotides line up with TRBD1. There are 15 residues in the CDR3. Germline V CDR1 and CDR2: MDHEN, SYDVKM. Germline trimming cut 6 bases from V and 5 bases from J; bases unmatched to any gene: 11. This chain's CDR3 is CASRLLRGRGTEAFF. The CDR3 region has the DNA TGTGCCAGCAGACTCCTCAGGGGGCGCGGGACTGAAGCTTTCTTT.

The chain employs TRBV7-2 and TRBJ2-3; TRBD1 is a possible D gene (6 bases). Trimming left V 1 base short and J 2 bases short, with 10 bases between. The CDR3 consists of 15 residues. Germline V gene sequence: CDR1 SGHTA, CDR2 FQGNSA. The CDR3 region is CASSLGDRFTDTQYF. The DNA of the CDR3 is TGTGCCAGCAGCTTAGGCGACAGGTTCACAGATACGCAGTATTTT.

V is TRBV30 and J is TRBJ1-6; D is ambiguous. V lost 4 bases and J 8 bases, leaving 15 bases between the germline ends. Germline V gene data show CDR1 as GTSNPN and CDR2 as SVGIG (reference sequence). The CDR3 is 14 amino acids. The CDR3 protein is CAWKIIRMDSPLHF. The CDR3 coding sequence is TGTGCCTGGAAAATTATCCGAATGGATTCACCCCTCCACTTT.

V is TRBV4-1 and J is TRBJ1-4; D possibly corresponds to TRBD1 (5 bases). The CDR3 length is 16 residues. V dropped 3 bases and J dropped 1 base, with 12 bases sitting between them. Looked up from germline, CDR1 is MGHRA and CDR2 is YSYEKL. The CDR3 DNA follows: TGCGCCAGCAGCCACCGGGGGGTGGAAACTAATGAAAAACTGTTTTTT. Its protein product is CASSHRGVETNEKLFF.

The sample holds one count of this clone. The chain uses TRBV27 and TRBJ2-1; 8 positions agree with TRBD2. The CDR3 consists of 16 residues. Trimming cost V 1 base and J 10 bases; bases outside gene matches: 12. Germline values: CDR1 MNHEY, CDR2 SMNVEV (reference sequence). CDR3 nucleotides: TGTGCCAGCAGTTTATTAGCCAGCGGGAGTCAAGGGGAGCAGTTCTTC. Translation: CASSLLASGSQGEQFF.

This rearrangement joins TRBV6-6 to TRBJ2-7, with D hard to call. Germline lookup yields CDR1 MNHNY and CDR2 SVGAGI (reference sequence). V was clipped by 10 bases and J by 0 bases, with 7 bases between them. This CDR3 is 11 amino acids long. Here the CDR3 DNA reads TGTGCCATCGGAAGCTCCTACGAGCAGTACTTC. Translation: CAIGSSYEQYF.

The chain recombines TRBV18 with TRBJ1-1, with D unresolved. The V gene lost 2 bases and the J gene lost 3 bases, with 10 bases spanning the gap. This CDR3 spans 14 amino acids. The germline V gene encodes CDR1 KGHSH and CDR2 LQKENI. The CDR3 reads CASSPSPTDTEAFF. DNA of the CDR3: TGTGCCAGCTCACCAAGCCCTACGGACACTGAAGCTTTCTTT.

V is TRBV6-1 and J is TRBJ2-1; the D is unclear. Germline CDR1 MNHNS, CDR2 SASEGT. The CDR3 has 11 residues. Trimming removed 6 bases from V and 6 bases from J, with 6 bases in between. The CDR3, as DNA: TGTGCCAGCAGCCGTATCAATGAGCAGTTCTTC. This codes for CASSRINEQFF.

The CDR3 here is CASSLASGSTDTQYF. The DNA for the CDR3 is TGCGCCAGCAGCTTGGCCTCCGGGAGCACAGATACGCAGTATTTT. J is TRBJ2-3 and V is TRBV5-1; D is unclear. V dropped 0 bases and J dropped 0 bases, with 8 bases sitting between them. There are 15 residues in the CDR3. CDR1 and CDR2 (germline): SGHRS, YFSETQ.

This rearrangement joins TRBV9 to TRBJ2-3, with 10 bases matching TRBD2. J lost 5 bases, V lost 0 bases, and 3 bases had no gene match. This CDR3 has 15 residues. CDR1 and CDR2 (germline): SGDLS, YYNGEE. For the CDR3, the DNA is TGTGCCAGCAGCGTAGAAGCGGGAGGGTTAGATACGCAGTATTTT. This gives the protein CASSVEAGGLDTQYF. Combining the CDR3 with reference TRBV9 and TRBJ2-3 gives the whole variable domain DSGVTQTPKHLITATGQRVTLRCSPRSGDLSVYWYQQSLDQGLQFLIQYYNGEERAKGNILERFSAQQFPDLHSELNLSSLELGDSALYFCASSVEAGGLDTQYFGPGTRLTVL.

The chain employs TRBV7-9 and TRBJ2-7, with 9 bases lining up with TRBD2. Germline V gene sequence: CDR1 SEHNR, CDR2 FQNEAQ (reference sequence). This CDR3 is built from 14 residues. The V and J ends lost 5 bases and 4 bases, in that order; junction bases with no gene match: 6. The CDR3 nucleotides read TGTGCCAGCAGCCAGGCGGGGGGGCAGTACGAGCAGTACTTC. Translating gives CASSQAGGQYEQYF.

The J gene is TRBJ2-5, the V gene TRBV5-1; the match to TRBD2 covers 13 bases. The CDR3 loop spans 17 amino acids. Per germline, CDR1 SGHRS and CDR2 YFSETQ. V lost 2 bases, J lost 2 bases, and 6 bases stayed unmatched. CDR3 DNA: TGCGCCAGCAGCTTCACGGGGACTAGCGGGATTCAAGAGACCCAGTACTTC. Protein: CASSFTGTSGIQETQYF. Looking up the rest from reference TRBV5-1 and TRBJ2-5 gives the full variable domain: KAGVTQTPRYLIKTRGQQVTLSCSPISGHRSVSWYQQTPGQGLQFLFEYFSETQRNKGNFPGRFSGRQFSNSRSEMNVSTLELGDSALYLCASSFTGTSGIQETQYFGPGTRLLVL.

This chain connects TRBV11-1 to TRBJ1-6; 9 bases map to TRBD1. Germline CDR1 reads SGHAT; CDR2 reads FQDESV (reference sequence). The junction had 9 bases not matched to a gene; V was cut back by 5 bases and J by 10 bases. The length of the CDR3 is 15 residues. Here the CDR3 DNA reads TGTGCCAGCAGCAGGGGGACAGGGCAAGTATCACCCCTCCACTTT. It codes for CASSRGTGQVSPLHF.